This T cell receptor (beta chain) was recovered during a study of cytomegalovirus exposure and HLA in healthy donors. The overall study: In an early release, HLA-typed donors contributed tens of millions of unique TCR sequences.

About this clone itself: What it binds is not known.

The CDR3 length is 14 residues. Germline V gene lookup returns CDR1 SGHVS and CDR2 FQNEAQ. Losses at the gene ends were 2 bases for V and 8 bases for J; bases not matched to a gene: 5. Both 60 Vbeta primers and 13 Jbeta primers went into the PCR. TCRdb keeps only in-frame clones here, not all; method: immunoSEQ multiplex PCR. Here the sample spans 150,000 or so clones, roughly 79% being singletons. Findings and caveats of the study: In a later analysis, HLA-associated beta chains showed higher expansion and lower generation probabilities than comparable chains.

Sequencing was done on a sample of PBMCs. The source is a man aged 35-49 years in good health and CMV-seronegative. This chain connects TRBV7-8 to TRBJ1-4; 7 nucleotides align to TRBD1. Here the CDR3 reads CASSLSGQREKLFF. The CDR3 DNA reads TGTGCCAGCAGCTTATCGGGACAGAGAGAAAAACTGTTTTTT.